This TCR beta chain was captured by sequencing in a study of shared clonotypes between healthy human individuals. Study-wide context: Aged between 18 and 49, the donors were a couple of women and three men. Study-level results: The sharing of roughly 5% of naive CD4 clonotypes was seen across a few donors. Even with large depth, rarefaction showed that sorted-subset sequencing was incomplete.

The CDR3 is 13 residues long. V gave up 6 bases and J gave up 4 bases, with 12 bases separating them. Per the germline V gene, CDR1 is MNHEY and CDR2 is SVGAGI. Libraries were prepared by immunoSEQ multiplex PCR; TCRdb keeps only in-frame clonotypes and omits some of them. The profile covers 1.5 million to 2.5 million clones, with about 95% appearing a single time and 0.95% to 1.5% taken by the ten largest. Positively selected for CCR7, the CD45RO-negative cells used as naive CD8 cells excluded terminally differentiated effector memory CD45RA+ cells. A remark on this clone: As yet, its antigen is unknown.

The sequence came from a man aged 18 to 30 in good health. Material for sequencing was naive CD8+ T cells sorted from blood. J is TRBJ1-1 and V is TRBV6-5; D call uncertain. CDR3: CASRPGPTTEAFF. The CDR3 DNA reads as TGTGCCAGCAGACCCGGGCCGACCACTGAAGCTTTCTTT.